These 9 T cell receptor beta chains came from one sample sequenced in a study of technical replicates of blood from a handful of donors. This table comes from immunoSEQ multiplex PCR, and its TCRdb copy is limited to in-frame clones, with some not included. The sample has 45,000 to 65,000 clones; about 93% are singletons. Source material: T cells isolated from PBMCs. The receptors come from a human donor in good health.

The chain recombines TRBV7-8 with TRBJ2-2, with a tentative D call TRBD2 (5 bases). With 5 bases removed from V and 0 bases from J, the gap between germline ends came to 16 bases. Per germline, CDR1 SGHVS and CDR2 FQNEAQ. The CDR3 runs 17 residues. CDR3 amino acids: CASSPMITGANTGELFF. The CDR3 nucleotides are TGTGCCAGCAGCCCCATGATTACCGGGGCGAACACCGGGGAGCTGTTTTTT.

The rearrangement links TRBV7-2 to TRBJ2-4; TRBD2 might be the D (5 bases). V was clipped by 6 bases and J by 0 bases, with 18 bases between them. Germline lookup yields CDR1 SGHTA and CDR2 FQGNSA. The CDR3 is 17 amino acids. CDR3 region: CASRPTVWGVAKNIQYF. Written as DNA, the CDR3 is TGTGCCAGCAGGCCCACCGTCTGGGGAGTAGCCAAAAACATTCAGTACTTC. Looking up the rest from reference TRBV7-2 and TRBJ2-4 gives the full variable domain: GAGVSQSPSNKVTEKGKDVELRCDPISGHTALYWYRQSLGQGLEFLIYFQGNSAPDKSGLPSDRFSAERTGGSVSTLTIQRTQQEDSAVYLCASRPTVWGVAKNIQYFGAGTRLSVL.

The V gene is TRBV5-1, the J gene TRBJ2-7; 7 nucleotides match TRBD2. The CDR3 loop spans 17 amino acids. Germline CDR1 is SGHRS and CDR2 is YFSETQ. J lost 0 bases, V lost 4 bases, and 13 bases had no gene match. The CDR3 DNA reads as TGCGCCAGCAGCCTGATTCTTGCGGGGGACTTCTCCTACGAGCAGTACTTC. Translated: CASSLILAGDFSYEQYF.

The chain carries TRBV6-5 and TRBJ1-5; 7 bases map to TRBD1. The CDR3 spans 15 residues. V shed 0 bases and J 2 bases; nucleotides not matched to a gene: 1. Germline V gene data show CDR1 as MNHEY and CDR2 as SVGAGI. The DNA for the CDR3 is TGTGCCAGCAGTTACTCTGGGACAGGCAATCAGCCCCAGCATTTT. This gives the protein CASSYSGTGNQPQHF.

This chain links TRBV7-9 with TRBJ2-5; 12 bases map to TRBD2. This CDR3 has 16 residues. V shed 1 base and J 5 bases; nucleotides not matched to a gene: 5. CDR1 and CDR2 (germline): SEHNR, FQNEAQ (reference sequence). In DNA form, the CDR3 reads TGTGCCAGCAGCTTAGGGCTAGCGGGGGGGCGTGAGACCCAGTACTTC. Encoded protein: CASSLGLAGGRETQYF.

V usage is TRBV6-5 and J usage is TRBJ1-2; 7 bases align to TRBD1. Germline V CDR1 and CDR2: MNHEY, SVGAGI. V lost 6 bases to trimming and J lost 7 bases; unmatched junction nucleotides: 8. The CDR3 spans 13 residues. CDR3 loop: CASRGNRGVGYTF. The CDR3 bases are TGTGCCAGCAGGGGAAACAGGGGTGTTGGCTACACCTTC.

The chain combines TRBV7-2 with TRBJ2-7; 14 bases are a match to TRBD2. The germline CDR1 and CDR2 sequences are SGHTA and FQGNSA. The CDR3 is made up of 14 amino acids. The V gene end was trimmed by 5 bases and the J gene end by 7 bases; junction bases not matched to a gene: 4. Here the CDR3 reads CASSPGTSGSEQYF. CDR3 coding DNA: TGTGCCAGCAGCCCTGGGACTAGCGGGAGTGAGCAGTACTTC.

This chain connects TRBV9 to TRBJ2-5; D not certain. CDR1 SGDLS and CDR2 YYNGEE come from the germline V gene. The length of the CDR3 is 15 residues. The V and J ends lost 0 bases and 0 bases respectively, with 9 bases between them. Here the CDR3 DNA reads TGTGCCAGCAGCGTAGCCCCCTTCGACCAAGAGACCCAGTACTTC. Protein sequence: CASSVAPFDQETQYF.

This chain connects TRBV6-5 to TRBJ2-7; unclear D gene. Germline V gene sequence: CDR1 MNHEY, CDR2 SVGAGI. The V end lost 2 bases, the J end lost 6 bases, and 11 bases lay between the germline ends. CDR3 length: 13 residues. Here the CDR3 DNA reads TGTGCCAGCAGTTACCAAAGTGTGGCCGAGCAGTACTTC. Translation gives CASSYQSVAEQYF.